The 9 T cell receptor beta chains given below trace back to one sample, sequenced in a study of blood T cell repertoires in COVID-19. Sequencing was performed with immunoSEQ multiplex PCR; in TCRdb, only in-frame clones are kept and a portion is missing. Of 75,000 to 95,000 clones listed, more than 70% were seen once; the top ten hold about 2.7%. Sequencing input: peripheral blood. These receptors all stem from a woman older than 75 with acute or convalescent COVID-19.

This clone was seen more than once but under ten times. V is TRBV6-2 or TRBV6-3 and J is TRBJ2-5; tentative D call: TRBD2 (5 bases). The CDR3 sequence is 14 residues long. Germline-derived CDR1 and CDR2 are MNHEY and SVGEGT. The V and J ends lost 5 bases and 2 bases respectively, with 12 bases between them. The CDR3 DNA sequence: TGTGCCAGCAGTCCAACTAGTATTCAAGAGACCCAGTACTTC. Its translation is CASSPTSIQETQYF.

CDR3 nucleotides: TGTGCCAGCAGCAAACGACTAGCGGGAGGGAACACAGATACGCAGTATTTT. Translating it yields CASSKRLAGGNTDTQYF. J is TRBJ2-3 and V is TRBV5-4; 14 bases align to TRBD2. This CDR3 spans 17 amino acids. V shed 4 bases and J 2 bases; nucleotides not matched to a gene: 6. In germline, CDR1 is SGHNT, CDR2 YYREEE (reference sequence).

The J gene is TRBJ1-1, the V gene TRBV7-8; D gene uncertain. This CDR3 has 12 residues. Per the germline V gene, CDR1 is SGHVS and CDR2 is FQNEAQ. The V and J ends lost 3 bases and 5 bases respectively, with 7 bases between them. CDR3 bases: TGTGCCAGCAGCTTCCAACTGACTGAAGCTTTCTTT. This codes for CASSFQLTEAFF. Full variable domain (missing parts from reference TRBV7-8 and TRBJ1-1): GAGVSQSPRYKVAKRGQDVALRCDPISGHVSLFWYQQALGQGPEFLTYFQNEAQLDKSGLPSDRFFAERPEGSVSTLKIQRTQQEDSAVYLCASSFQLTEAFFGQGTRLTVV.

This chain uses TRBV7-2 with TRBJ2-5; D not resolved. The germline CDR1 and CDR2 sequences are SGHTA and FQGNSA. Trimming removed 1 base from V and 5 bases from J, with 11 bases in between. CDR3 length: 14 amino acids. The CDR3 reads CASSLVNARETQYF. Here the CDR3 DNA reads TGTGCCAGCAGCTTAGTTAATGCTAGGGAGACCCAGTACTTC.

V gene TRBV7-2 combines with J gene TRBJ2-7, with TRBD2 identical over 7 bases. This CDR3 has 15 residues. With 4 bases clipped from V and 2 bases from J, the junction kept 8 bases outside the gene matches. CDR1 is SGHTA and CDR2 is FQGNSA in the germline V gene. Written as DNA, the CDR3 is TGTGCCAGCAGCTCCCAGGGAGGGCCCGCCTACGAGCAGTACTTC. Protein product: CASSSQGGPAYEQYF.

The V and J genes are TRBV5-1 and TRBJ1-1, with TRBD1 matching 9 bases. The ends lost 4 bases at V and 8 bases at J; junction bases unmatched: 6. CDR1 SGHRS and CDR2 YFSETQ come from the germline V gene. The CDR3 totals 13 residues. CDR3: CASSVQGAMEAFF. The CDR3 region has the DNA TGCGCCAGCAGCGTACAGGGGGCAATGGAAGCTTTCTTT.

The chain is built from TRBV6-5 and TRBJ2-7, with 8 bases lining up with TRBD2. In germline, CDR1 is MNHEY, CDR2 SVGAGI. The CDR3 loop spans 16 amino acids. V shed 0 bases, J shed 0 bases, and the junction held 4 bases outside the gene matches. The CDR3 reads CASSYSAGAGSYEQYF. CDR3 in DNA: TGTGCCAGCAGTTACTCAGCGGGGGCCGGCTCCTACGAGCAGTACTTC.

The chain joins TRBV20-1 to TRBJ2-7; D uncertain. The CDR3 is 11 residues long. Trimming took off 5 bases at V and 3 bases at J, with 8 bases between the two ends. The germline V gene encodes CDR1 DFQATT and CDR2 SNEGSKA (reference sequence). The CDR3 reads CSAPGVYEQYF. The CDR3 DNA reads as TGCAGTGCTCCCGGTGTCTACGAGCAGTACTTC.

This rearrangement joins TRBV19 to TRBJ1-5, with 7 bases aligning to TRBD1. CDR1 is LNHDA, CDR2 SQIVND, per germline (reference sequence). This CDR3 spans 15 amino acids. The V gene end was trimmed by 4 bases and the J gene end by 6 bases; junction bases not matched to a gene: 9. The CDR3 spells CASSKSGGVTQPQHF. The CDR3 DNA reads as TGTGCCAGTAGTAAATCAGGGGGAGTTACTCAGCCCCAGCATTTT.